One TCR beta chain is described in this entry. How the authors handled the data: Amplification with reference gene primers provided the estimates of nucleated cell counts. Sequencing used immunoSEQ multiplex PCR; TCRdb keeps in-frame clones, though not all of them. V and J calls and clone size are as listed in that table; D and trimming were resolved from the DNA. The sample lists approximately 81,000 clones; around 89% were seen once. This sample stems from a study of blood T cell repertoires in COVID-19. Study details: Sites across the United States, Italy and Spain contributed samples from acute and convalescent COVID-19. The cDNA or gDNA used as material had been derived from T cells, B-cell-depleted T cells, or PBMCs.

Trimming shortened V by 7 bases and J by 1 base, and 13 bases separated the two germline ends. This CDR3 is built from 15 residues. The germline V gene has CDR1 SEHNR and CDR2 FQNEAQ (reference sequence). Sequenced: peripheral blood. The chain couples TRBV7-9 to TRBJ2-2; D remains ambiguous. This TCR was sampled from a man aged 65 to 85 with active or convalescent COVID-19. In DNA form, the CDR3 reads TGTGCCAGCAACGACGAGGATAAGAACACCGGGGAGCTGTTTTTT. Translation: CASNDEDKNTGELFF.